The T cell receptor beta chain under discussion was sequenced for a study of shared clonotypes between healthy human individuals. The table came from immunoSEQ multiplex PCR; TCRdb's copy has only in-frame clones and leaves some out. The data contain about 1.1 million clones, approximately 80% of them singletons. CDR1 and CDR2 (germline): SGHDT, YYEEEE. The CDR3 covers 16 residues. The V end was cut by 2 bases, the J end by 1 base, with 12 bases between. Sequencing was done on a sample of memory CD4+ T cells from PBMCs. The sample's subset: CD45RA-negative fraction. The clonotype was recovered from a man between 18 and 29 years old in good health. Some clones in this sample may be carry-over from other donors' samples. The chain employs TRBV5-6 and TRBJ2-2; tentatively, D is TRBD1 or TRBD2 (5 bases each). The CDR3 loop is CASSFGTLGNTGELFF. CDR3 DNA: TGTGCCAGCAGCTTCGGGACGCTTGGGAACACCGGGGAGCTGTTTTTT.